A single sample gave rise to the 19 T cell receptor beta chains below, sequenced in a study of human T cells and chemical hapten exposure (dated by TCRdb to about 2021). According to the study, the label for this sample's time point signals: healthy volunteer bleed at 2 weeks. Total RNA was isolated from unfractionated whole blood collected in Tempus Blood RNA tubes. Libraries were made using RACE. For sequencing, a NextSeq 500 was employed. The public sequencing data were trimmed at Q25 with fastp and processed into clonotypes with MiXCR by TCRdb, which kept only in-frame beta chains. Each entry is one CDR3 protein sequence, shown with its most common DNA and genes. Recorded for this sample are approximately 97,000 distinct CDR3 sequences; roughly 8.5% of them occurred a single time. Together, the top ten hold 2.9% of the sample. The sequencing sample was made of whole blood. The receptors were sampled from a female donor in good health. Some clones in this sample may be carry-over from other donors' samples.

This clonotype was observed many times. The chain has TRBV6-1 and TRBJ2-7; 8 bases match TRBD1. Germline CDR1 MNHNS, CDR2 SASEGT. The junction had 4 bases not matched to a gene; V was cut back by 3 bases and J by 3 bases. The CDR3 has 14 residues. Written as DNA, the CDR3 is TGTGCCAGCAGTGATAATACAGGGGGCTACGAGCAGTACTTC. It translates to CASSDNTGGYEQYF.

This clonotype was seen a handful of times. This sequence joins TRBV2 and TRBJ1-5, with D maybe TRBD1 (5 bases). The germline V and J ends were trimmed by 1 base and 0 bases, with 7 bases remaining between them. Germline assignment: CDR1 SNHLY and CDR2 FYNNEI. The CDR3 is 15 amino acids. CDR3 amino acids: CASSEEGYSNQPQHF. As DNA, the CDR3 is TGTGCCAGCAGTGAAGAGGGGTATAGCAATCAGCCCCAGCATTTT.

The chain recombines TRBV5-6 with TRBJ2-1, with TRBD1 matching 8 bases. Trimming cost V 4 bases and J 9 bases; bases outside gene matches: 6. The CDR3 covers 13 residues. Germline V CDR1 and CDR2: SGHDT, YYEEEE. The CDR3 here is CASSETGVAEQFF. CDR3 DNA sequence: TGTGCCAGCAGCGAGACAGGGGTGGCTGAGCAGTTCTTC.

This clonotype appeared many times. CDR3 region: CASSRPRGSSYEQYF. The CDR3, as DNA: TGTGCCAGCAGCCGGCCCCGCGGGAGCAGTTACGAGCAGTACTTC. This rearrangement joins TRBV21-1 to TRBJ2-7; TRBD2, the D gene given by the table, was not confirmed from the DNA. TRBV21-1 is reported as a pseudogene. The CDR3 contains 15 residues.

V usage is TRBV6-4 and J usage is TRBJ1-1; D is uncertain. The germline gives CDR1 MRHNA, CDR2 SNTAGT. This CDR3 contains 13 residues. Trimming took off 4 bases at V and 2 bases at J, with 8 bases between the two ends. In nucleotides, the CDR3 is TGTGCCAGCAGTGTGGTCCCTAACACTGAAGCTTTCTTT. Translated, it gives CASSVVPNTEAFF.

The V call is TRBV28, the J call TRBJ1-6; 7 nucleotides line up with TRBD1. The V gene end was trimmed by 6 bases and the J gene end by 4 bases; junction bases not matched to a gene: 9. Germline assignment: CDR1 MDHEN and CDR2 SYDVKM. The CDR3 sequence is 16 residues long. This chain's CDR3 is CASRGGGKIYNSPLHF. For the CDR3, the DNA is TGTGCCAGCAGGGGAGGGGGCAAAATATATAATTCACCCCTCCACTTT.

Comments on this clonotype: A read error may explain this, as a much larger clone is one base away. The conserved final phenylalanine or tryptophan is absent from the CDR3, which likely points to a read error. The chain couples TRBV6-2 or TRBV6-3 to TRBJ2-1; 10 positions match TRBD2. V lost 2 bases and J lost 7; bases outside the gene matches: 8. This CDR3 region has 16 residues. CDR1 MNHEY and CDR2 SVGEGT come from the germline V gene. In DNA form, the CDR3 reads TGTGCCAGCAGTTACCATTCCAGCGGGAGGGCGAATGAGCAGTTCTCC. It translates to CASSYHSSGRANEQFS.

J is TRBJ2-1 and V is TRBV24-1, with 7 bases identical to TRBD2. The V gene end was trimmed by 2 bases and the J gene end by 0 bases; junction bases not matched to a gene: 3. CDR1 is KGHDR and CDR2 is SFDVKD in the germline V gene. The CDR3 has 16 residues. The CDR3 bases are TGTGCCACCAGTGATTGGAAGCGGGACTCCTACAATGAGCAGTTCTTC. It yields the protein CATSDWKRDSYNEQFF.

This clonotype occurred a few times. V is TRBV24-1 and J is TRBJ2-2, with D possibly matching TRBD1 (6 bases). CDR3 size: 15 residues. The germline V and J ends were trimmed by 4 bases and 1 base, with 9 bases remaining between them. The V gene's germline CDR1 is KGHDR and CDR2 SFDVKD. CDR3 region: CATSDPTGNTGELFF. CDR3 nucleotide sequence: TGTGCCACCAGTGACCCGACAGGGAACACCGGGGAGCTGTTTTTT.

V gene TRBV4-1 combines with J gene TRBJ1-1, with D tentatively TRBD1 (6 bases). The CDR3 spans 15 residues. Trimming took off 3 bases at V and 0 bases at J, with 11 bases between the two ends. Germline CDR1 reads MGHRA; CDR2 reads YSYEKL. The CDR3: CASSHPGVMNTEAFF. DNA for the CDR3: TGCGCCAGCAGCCATCCAGGGGTTATGAACACTGAAGCTTTCTTT.

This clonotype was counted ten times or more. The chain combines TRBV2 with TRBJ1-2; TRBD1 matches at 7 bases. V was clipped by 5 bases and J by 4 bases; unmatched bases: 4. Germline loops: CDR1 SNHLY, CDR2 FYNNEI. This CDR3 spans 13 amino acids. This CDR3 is CASSPDRIYGYTF. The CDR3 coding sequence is TGTGCCAGCAGTCCGGACAGGATCTATGGCTACACCTTC.

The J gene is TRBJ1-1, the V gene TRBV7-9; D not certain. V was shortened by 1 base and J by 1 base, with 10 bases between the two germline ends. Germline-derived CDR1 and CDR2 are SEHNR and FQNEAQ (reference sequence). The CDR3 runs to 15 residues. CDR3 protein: CASSLGHLRNTEAFF. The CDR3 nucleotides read TGTGCCAGCAGCTTAGGCCATTTACGGAACACTGAAGCTTTCTTT.

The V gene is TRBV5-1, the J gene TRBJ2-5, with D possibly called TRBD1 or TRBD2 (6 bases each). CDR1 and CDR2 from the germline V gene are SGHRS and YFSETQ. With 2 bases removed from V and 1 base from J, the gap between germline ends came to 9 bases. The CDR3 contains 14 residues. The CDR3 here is CASSFGGPQETQYF. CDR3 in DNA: TGCGCCAGCAGCTTCGGGGGCCCCCAAGAGACCCAGTACTTC.

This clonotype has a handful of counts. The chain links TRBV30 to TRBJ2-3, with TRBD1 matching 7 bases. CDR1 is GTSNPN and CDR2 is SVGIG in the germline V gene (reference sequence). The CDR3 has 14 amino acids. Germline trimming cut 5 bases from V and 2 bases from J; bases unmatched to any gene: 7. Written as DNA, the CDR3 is TGTGCCTGGTCGAGGGGGCTAGCCACAGATACGCAGTATTTT. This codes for CAWSRGLATDTQYF.

The CDR3 region has the DNA TGTGCCAGCAGTTTAGTTCCGGGACAGCAAGAGACCCAGTACTTC. Translated: CASSLVPGQQETQYF. The chain couples TRBV27 to TRBJ2-5, with 7 bases that match TRBD1. V lost 2 bases to trimming and J lost 2 bases; unmatched junction nucleotides: 5. The CDR3 contains 15 residues. The V gene's germline CDR1 is MNHEY and CDR2 SMNVEV (reference sequence).

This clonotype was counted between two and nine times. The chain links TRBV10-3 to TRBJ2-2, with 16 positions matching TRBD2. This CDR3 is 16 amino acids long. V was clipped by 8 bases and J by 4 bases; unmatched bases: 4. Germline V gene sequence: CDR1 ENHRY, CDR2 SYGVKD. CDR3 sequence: CAIGTSGRGSTGELFF. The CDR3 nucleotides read TGTGCCATCGGGACTAGCGGGAGGGGATCCACCGGGGAGCTGTTTTTT.

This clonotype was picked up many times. CDR3 sequence reads: CASSRSADQETQYF. The CDR3 coding sequence is TGTGCCAGCTCACGGTCGGCGGACCAAGAGACCCAGTACTTC. The chain combines TRBV18 with TRBJ2-5, with D hard to call. Trimming removed 4 bases at V and 0 bases at J, with 9 bases between. Germline-derived CDR1 and CDR2 are KGHSH and LQKENI. The CDR3 length is 14 residues. The variable domain in full, completed from reference TRBV18 and TRBJ2-5, reads NAGVMQNPRHLVRRRGQEARLRCSPMKGHSHVYWYRQLPEEGLKFMVYLQKENIIDESGMPKERFSAEFPKEGPSILRIQQVVRGDSAAYFCASSRSADQETQYFGPGTRLLVL.

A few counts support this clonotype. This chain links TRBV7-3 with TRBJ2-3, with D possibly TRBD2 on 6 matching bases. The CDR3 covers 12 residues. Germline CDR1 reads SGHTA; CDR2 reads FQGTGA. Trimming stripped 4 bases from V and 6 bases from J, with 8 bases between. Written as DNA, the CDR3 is TGTGCCAGCAGCTCCGCGGGGGATACGCAGTATTTT. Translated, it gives CASSSAGDTQYF.

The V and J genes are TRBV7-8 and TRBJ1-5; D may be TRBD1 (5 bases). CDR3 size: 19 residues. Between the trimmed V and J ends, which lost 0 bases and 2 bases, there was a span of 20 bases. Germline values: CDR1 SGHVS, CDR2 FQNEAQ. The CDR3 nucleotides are TGTGCCAGCAGCTTAGCGCGGGATGAGGGGTTGTTGGGCAATCAGCCCCAGCATTTT. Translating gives CASSLARDEGLLGNQPQHF.